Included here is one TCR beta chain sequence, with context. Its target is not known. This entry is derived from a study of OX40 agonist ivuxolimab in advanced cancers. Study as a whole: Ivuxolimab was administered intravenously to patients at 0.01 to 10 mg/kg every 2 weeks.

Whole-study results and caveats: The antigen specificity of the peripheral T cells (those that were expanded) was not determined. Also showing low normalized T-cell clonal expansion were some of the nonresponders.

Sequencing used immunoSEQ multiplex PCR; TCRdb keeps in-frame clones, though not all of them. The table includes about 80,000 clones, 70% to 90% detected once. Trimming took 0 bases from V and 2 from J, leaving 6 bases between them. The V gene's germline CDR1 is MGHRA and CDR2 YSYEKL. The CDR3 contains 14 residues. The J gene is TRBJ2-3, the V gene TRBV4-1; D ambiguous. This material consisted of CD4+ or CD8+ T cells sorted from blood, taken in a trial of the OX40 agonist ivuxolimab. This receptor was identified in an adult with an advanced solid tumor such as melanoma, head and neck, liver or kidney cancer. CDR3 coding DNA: TGCGCCAGCAGCCAAGACCCCCACACAGATACGCAGTATTTT. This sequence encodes CASSQDPHTDTQYF.